The 15 T cell receptor beta chains given below trace back to one sample, sequenced in a study of Ad26.COV2.S vaccination and SARS-CoV-2 variants. Assay: immunoSEQ multiplex PCR; the TCRdb copy retains only in-frame clones and omits some. The sample has about 240,000 clones, 70% to 90% seen once; the top ten hold around 10%. Treatment meaning: 19 received Ad26.COV2.S at low or high dose, single or two shots; roughly five received placebo; per-sample allocation not given. Specimen acquisition occurred on day 63 following the initial vaccine or placebo injection. This specimen consisted of peripheral blood, obtained in a trial of Ad26.COV2.S vaccine versus placebo. These receptors originate from a person between 18 and 65 years old who received the Ad26.COV2.S COVID-19 vaccine or a placebo.

The gene calls are TRBV7-9 and TRBJ1-4; D not resolved. V was trimmed by 0 bases and J by 2 bases, leaving 7 bases between them. This CDR3 is built from 15 residues. Germline V gene lookup returns CDR1 SEHNR and CDR2 FQNEAQ (reference sequence). CDR3 bases: TGTGCCAGCAGCTTAGCGCTGGGGACTAATGAAAAACTGTTTTTT. The encoded protein is CASSLALGTNEKLFF.

The rearrangement uses TRBV7-9 and TRBJ2-3; 9 bases match TRBD2. Unmatched junction bases numbered 9, after V lost 4 bases and J lost 1 base. This CDR3 region has 17 residues. Germline assignment: CDR1 SEHNR and CDR2 FQNEAQ (reference sequence). The CDR3 protein is CASSSVTGLAGTDTQYF. CDR3 nucleotide sequence: TGTGCCAGCAGCTCTGTCACGGGACTAGCTGGCACAGATACGCAGTATTTT.

The V call is TRBV16, the J call TRBJ1-3; TRBD1 is a possible D gene (6 bases). Germline V gene data show CDR1 as KGHSY and CDR2 as FQNENV. V lost 2 bases, J lost 1 base, and 12 bases lay in between. This CDR3 is built from 16 residues. Here the CDR3 DNA reads TGTGCCAGCAGCCAACTTGGGGGCTCTTCTGGAAACACCATATATTTT. As protein: CASSQLGGSSGNTIYF.

The rearrangement links TRBV10-3 to TRBJ2-2, with D maybe TRBD2 (7 bases). CDR1 is ENHRY and CDR2 is SYGVKD in the germline V gene. The V gene lost 3 bases and the J gene lost 1 base, with 12 bases spanning the gap. CDR3 length equals 16 residues. Here the CDR3 reads CAISDPGGQNTGELFF. CDR3 sequence (DNA): TGTGCCATCAGTGACCCCGGGGGGCAGAACACCGGGGAGCTGTTTTTT.

V gene TRBV24-1 combines with J gene TRBJ2-3; tentatively, D is TRBD1 or TRBD2 (7 bases each). Germline assignment: CDR1 KGHDR and CDR2 SFDVKD. V dropped 9 bases and J dropped 3 bases, with 15 bases sitting between them. The CDR3 covers 14 residues. Here the CDR3 DNA reads TGTGCCACCCGACACAGGGGAGGGACAGATACGCAGTATTTT. Its translation: CATRHRGGTDTQYF.

The gene calls are TRBV6-5 and TRBJ2-1; D is unresolved. The germline gives CDR1 MNHEY, CDR2 SVGAGI. The CDR3 is 11 residues long. Trimming removed 8 bases from V and 2 bases from J, with 4 bases in between. The CDR3 region is CASGTYNEQFF. The CDR3 DNA is TGTGCCAGCGGAACCTACAATGAGCAGTTCTTC.

This sequence joins TRBV5-5 and TRBJ1-1; D remains ambiguous. Trimming left V 4 bases short and J 8 bases short, with 12 bases between. The germline V gene has CDR1 SGHKS and CDR2 YYEKEE (reference sequence). CDR3 length equals 12 residues. Here the CDR3 DNA reads TGTGCCAGCAGCGTCTTATACCGGGAAGCTTTCTTT. Encoded protein: CASSVLYREAFF.

The rearrangement links TRBV7-2 to TRBJ2-2; tentative D call: TRBD2 (6 bases). Germline CDR1 reads SGHTA; CDR2 reads FQGNSA. Trimming cost V 0 bases and J 0 bases, with 14 bases left between them. CDR3 length: 18 amino acids. The CDR3 spells CASSLAGGLAANTGELFF. In nucleotides, the CDR3 is TGTGCCAGCAGCTTAGCGGGAGGTCTCGCAGCGAACACCGGGGAGCTGTTTTTT. Full variable domain (rest looked up from reference TRBV7-2 and TRBJ2-2): GAGVSQSPSNKVTEKGKDVELRCDPISGHTALYWYRQSLGQGLEFLIYFQGNSAPDKSGLPSDRFSAERTGGSVSTLTIQRTQQEDSAVYLCASSLAGGLAANTGELFFGEGSRLTVL.

This sequence joins TRBV7-9 and TRBJ2-4, with D perhaps matching TRBD1 (6 bases). Deletions cut 2 bases from V and 8 bases from J, with 13 bases between. The CDR3 sequence is 14 residues long. CDR1 SEHNR and CDR2 FQNEAQ come from the germline V gene (reference sequence). The CDR3 sequence: CASSLTWSGDIQYF. CDR3 bases: TGTGCCAGCAGCTTAACCTGGTCAGGGGACATTCAGTACTTC. The entire variable domain, with the rest obtained from reference TRBV7-9 and TRBJ2-4, is as follows: DTGVSQNPRHKITKRGQNVTFRCDPISEHNRLYWYRQTLGQGPEFLTYFQNEAQLEKSRLLSDRFSAERPKGSFSTLEIQRTEQGDSAMYLCASSLTWSGDIQYFGAGTRLSVL.

The chain recombines TRBV5-1 with TRBJ2-7; D gene ambiguous. This CDR3 region has 13 residues. Trimming removed 0 bases from V and 4 bases from J, with 8 bases in between. Germline-derived CDR1 and CDR2 are SGHRS and YFSETQ. CDR3 sequence (DNA): TGCGCCAGCAGCTTGGGCAGATCTTACGAGCAGTACTTC. Protein product: CASSLGRSYEQYF.

This clone was picked up a small number of times. V usage is TRBV12-3 or TRBV12-4 and J usage is TRBJ1-5; D unresolved. The V gene lost 6 bases and the J gene lost 3 bases, with 9 bases spanning the gap. The CDR3 is 13 residues long. The CDR3 bases are TGTGCCAGCAGCGGATCGTCCAATCAGCCCCAGCATTTT. Translated: CASSGSSNQPQHF.

This clone was recorded a few times. The gene calls are TRBV4-3 and TRBJ1-6; D not resolved. The CDR3 is 15 residues long. Germline lookup yields CDR1 LGHNA and CDR2 YSLEER. Trimming left V 0 bases short and J 7 bases short, with 10 bases between. The CDR3 region has the DNA TGCGCCAGCAGCCAAGATAAGGTTCTAAATTCACCCCTCCACTTT. Translated: CASSQDKVLNSPLHF.

V usage is TRBV9 and J usage is TRBJ2-3; D might be TRBD1 (6 bases). Trimming left V 3 bases short and J 2 bases short, with 16 bases between. The CDR3 runs 16 residues. The V gene's germline CDR1 is SGDLS and CDR2 YYNGEE. CDR3 protein: CASSASSTGFTDTQYF. In DNA form, the CDR3 reads TGTGCCAGCAGCGCCTCGTCGACAGGATTCACAGATACGCAGTATTTT.

The chain has TRBV4-2 and TRBJ2-2; no clear D. This CDR3 is 14 amino acids long. The germline CDR1 and CDR2 sequences are LGHNA and YNFKEQ. Trimming took 1 base from V and 6 from J, leaving 9 bases between them. Here the CDR3 reads CASSQGLVSGELFF. CDR3 nucleotides: TGTGCCAGCAGCCAAGGGCTAGTCTCCGGGGAGCTGTTTTTT.

The V and J genes are TRBV5-4 and TRBJ1-5; TRBD1 might be the D (6 bases). CDR1 SGHNT and CDR2 YYREEE come from the germline V gene (reference sequence). The V gene lost 0 bases and the J gene lost 2 bases, with 9 bases spanning the gap. The CDR3 is 15 amino acids. The CDR3: CASSLDAGGNQPQHF. In nucleotides, the CDR3 is TGTGCCAGCAGCTTGGACGCAGGGGGCAATCAGCCCCAGCATTTT.